Each of the 4 T cell receptor beta chains below was sequenced from the same sample in a study of Ad26.COV2.S vaccination and SARS-CoV-2 variants. Documented treatment: roughly 19 received Ad26.COV2.S at low or high dose, single or two shots; about 5 received placebo; per-sample allocation not given. Following the first vaccine or placebo injection, samples were taken on day 63. Only in-frame clones appear in the TCRdb table, and some are missing; sequencing was by immunoSEQ multiplex PCR. The table includes fewer than 400,000 clones, 75% to 90% detected once. The sample in question was peripheral blood, obtained in a trial of Ad26.COV2.S vaccine versus placebo. These receptor sequences come from a person between 18 and 65 years old who received the Ad26.COV2.S COVID-19 vaccine or a placebo.

This sequence joins TRBV4-3 and TRBJ1-4; 7 bases fit TRBD1. Germline CDR1 is LGHNA and CDR2 is YSLEER. The CDR3 loop spans 17 amino acids. The J segment lost 8 bases and the V segment lost 0 bases, leaving 12 bases of the junction unmatched. This chain's CDR3 is CASSQDLTTGRAEKLFF. For the CDR3, the DNA is TGCGCCAGCAGCCAAGACCTAACGACAGGGAGGGCAGAAAAACTGTTTTTT.

The chain links TRBV5-6 to TRBJ2-7, with D perhaps TRBD1 or TRBD2 (5 bases each). The CDR3 sequence is 13 residues long. Deletions cut 0 bases from V and 7 bases from J, with 11 bases between. In germline, CDR1 is SGHDT, CDR2 YYEEEE. CDR3 bases: TGTGCCAGCAGCTTGGGAGGGGCTGAGGAGCAGTACTTC. As protein: CASSLGGAEEQYF.

V and J are TRBV5-1 and TRBJ2-2; 11 nucleotides agree with TRBD2. The CDR3 is 15 amino acids. The germline V gene encodes CDR1 SGHRS and CDR2 YFSETQ. The V and J ends lost 2 bases and 9 bases, in that order; junction bases with no gene match: 6. The CDR3 DNA reads as TGCGCCAGCAGCTTAGGTACTAGCGGGAGCAGGGAGCTGTTTTTT. Residues: CASSLGTSGSRELFF. Full variable domain (outside the CDR3, taken from reference TRBV5-1 and TRBJ2-2): KAGVTQTPRYLIKTRGQQVTLSCSPISGHRSVSWYQQTPGQGLQFLFEYFSETQRNKGNFPGRFSGRQFSNSRSEMNVSTLELGDSALYLCASSLGTSGSRELFFGEGSRLTVL.

V and J are TRBV6-5 and TRBJ1-5; D not resolved. There are 15 residues in the CDR3. Trimming stripped 9 bases from V and 2 bases from J, with 17 bases between. CDR1 and CDR2 from the germline V gene are MNHEY and SVGAGI. The CDR3 nucleotides are TGTGCCAGTCGATTTGCGGGCGGAGGCAATCAGCCCCAGCATTTT. Translating gives CASRFAGGGNQPQHF.